One and the same sample provided the 13 T cell receptor beta chains below, sequenced in a study of T-cell memory formation after mild COVID-19. Via MiXCR, TCRdb re-called the 5' RACE reads, giving one row per CDR3 protein. The data show around 370,000 distinct CDR3 sequences, 20% to 25% seen once. Source material: PBMCs or a T cell subset sorted from them (not recorded which). These receptor sequences come from an adult woman who had mild COVID-19 (a few samples of this study predate the infection). Cell type and time point are not known.

This clonotype was seen only a few times. Here the CDR3 reads CASSPLAGTSEMKTQYF. DNA of the CDR3: TGTGCCAGCTCACCGCTCGCCGGGACTAGCGAGATGAAGACCCAGTACTTC. J is TRBJ2-5 and V is TRBV18, with TRBD2 matching over 10 bases. From germline, CDR1 is KGHSH and CDR2 LQKENI. J lost 6 bases, V lost 3 bases, and 13 bases had no gene match. The CDR3 has 17 residues.

This clonotype turned up a few times. The J gene is TRBJ2-5, the V gene TRBV5-5, with 11 bases fitting TRBD2. V lost 1 base to trimming and J lost 2 bases; unmatched junction nucleotides: 19. Germline lookup yields CDR1 SGHKS and CDR2 YYEKEE (reference sequence). The CDR3 length is 21 residues. CDR3 loop: CASSLRASGGLGVSEQETQYF. CDR3 nucleotide sequence: TGTGCCAGCAGCTTGAGGGCTAGCGGGGGGCTCGGGGTTTCGGAGCAAGAGACCCAGTACTTC. Supplemented by reference TRBV5-5 and TRBJ2-5, the full variable domain reads DAGVTQSPTHLIKTRGQQVTLRCSPISGHKSVSWYQQVLGQGPQFIFQYYEKEERGRGNFPDRFSARQFPNYSSELNVNALLLGDSALYLCASSLRASGGLGVSEQETQYFGPGTRLLVL.

The V gene is TRBV5-1, the J gene TRBJ2-3, with D perhaps matching TRBD1 (6 bases). CDR1 and CDR2 (germline): SGHRS, YFSETQ. V was cut by 2 bases and J by 1 base, with 11 bases left in between. The CDR3 covers 15 residues. CDR3 protein: CASSLGRGGTDTQYF. CDR3 bases: TGCGCCAGCAGCTTAGGCAGGGGAGGCACAGATACGCAGTATTTT.

This clonotype occurred a few times. The V gene is TRBV6-2 or TRBV6-3, the J gene TRBJ2-5; D call uncertain. Germline CDR1 MNHEY, CDR2 SVGEGT. CDR3 size: 11 residues. V lost 6 bases, J lost 3 bases, and 5 bases lay in between. In DNA, the CDR3 is TGTGCCAGCAGGCCGGAAGAGACCCAGTACTTC. As protein: CASRPEETQYF.

The table lists this clonotype with a few counts. This chain links TRBV7-7 with TRBJ2-7, with D perhaps given as TRBD1 or TRBD2 (5 bases each). Germline CDR1 is SSHAT and CDR2 is FNYEAQ (reference sequence). V was cut by 0 bases and J by 2 bases, with 11 bases left in between. The CDR3 spans 15 residues. This CDR3 is CASSLAPGTAYEQYF. The CDR3, as DNA: TGTGCCAGCAGCTTAGCGCCAGGGACCGCCTACGAGCAGTACTTC.

The CDR3: CASSPRYNYGYTF. The CDR3 coding sequence is TGTGCCAGCTCACCCCGTTACAACTATGGCTACACCTTC. The rearrangement joins TRBV18 to TRBJ1-2; no reliable D call. CDR1 is KGHSH, CDR2 LQKENI, per germline. The V and J ends lost 3 bases and 2 bases respectively, with 7 bases between them. The CDR3 runs 13 residues.

This clonotype was found a few times. The chain is built from TRBV10-3 and TRBJ1-2, with 10 bases identical to TRBD1. Losses at the gene ends were 8 bases for V and 8 bases for J; bases not matched to a gene: 8. CDR3 length: 13 amino acids. From germline, CDR1 is ENHRY and CDR2 SYGVKD. DNA for the CDR3: TGTGCCATCGGGACAGGGGAGAGGAACGGCTACACCTTC. It translates to CAIGTGERNGYTF.

This chain joins TRBV6-5 and TRBJ1-5; D is ambiguous. The CDR3 is 18 amino acids. V lost 1 base and J lost 5, with 21 bases in between. Germline CDR1 is MNHEY and CDR2 is SVGAGI. The CDR3 protein is CASSYYRKGAPPDQPQHF. Written as DNA, the CDR3 is TGTGCCAGCAGTTACTATCGAAAGGGAGCCCCCCCAGATCAGCCCCAGCATTTT.

This clonotype showed up just a few times. The rearrangement joins TRBV7-9 to TRBJ2-3, with D possibly matching TRBD2 (5 bases). CDR3 size: 14 residues. V lost 1 base and J 9 bases, leaving 14 bases between the germline ends. Per the germline V gene, CDR1 is SEHNR and CDR2 is FQNEAQ (reference sequence). For the CDR3, the DNA is TGTGCCAGCAGCTTAGGGTCTAGCTGGCCGACGCAGTATTTT. Translating gives CASSLGSSWPTQYF.

The rearrangement links TRBV5-4 to TRBJ2-7, with TRBD1 matching over 7 bases. CDR1 is SGHNT and CDR2 is YYREEE in the germline V gene (reference sequence). The length of the CDR3 is 14 residues. With V trimmed by 0 bases and J by 7 bases, 7 bases remained unmatched. DNA of the CDR3: TGTGCCAGCAGCTTGGGACAGGGCCCGGGGGAGCAGTACTTC. Its translation: CASSLGQGPGEQYF.

This clonotype has just a few counts. The rearrangement uses TRBV29-1 and TRBJ2-1, with unresolved D. Germline values: CDR1 SQVTM, CDR2 ANQGSEA. The CDR3 contains 15 residues. The germline V and J ends were trimmed by 4 bases and 0 bases, with 13 bases remaining between them. CDR3 region: CSVVLDRSSYNEQFF. The CDR3 bases are TGCAGCGTTGTCTTAGATAGGAGCTCCTACAATGAGCAGTTCTTC.

The chain is built from TRBV7-8 and TRBJ2-7; D gene uncertain. The germline V gene encodes CDR1 SGHVS and CDR2 FQNEAQ. CDR3 length: 12 residues. Trimming took 3 bases from V and 3 from J, leaving 6 bases between them. The CDR3 bases are TGTGCCAGCAGCTTTACCATCTACGAGCAGTACTTC. This encodes CASSFTIYEQYF.

This clonotype showed up just a few times. The chain has TRBV19 and TRBJ1-1; D is perhaps TRBD1 (6 bases). CDR3 length equals 16 residues. Germline CDR1 and CDR2: LNHDA and SQIVND (reference sequence). Trimming stripped 2 bases from V and 4 bases from J, with 17 bases between. CDR3 sequence (DNA): TGTGCCAGTAGTATATTGCTTCGGGGGCCGGGCACTGAAGCTTTCTTT. Translated, it gives CASSILLRGPGTEAFF.